This TCR beta chain was retrieved from a study of vaccination effects on CD4 cells after COVID-19. The CDR3 is made up of 15 amino acids. The V end lost 6 bases, the J end lost 7 bases, and 16 bases lay between the germline ends. Looked up from germline, CDR1 is KGHSH and CDR2 is LQKENI. Libraries were prepared by immunoSEQ multiplex PCR; TCRdb keeps only in-frame clonotypes and omits some of them. Among tens of thousands of clones, about three quarters were seen once, and the ten largest hold 1% to 1.5%. ViraFEST expansion of antigen-specific CD4+ T cells with viral peptide pools preceded sequencing. Investigators separated out CD4+ T cells once around eleven days of culture had passed. Participants got two doses of BNT162b2 or mRNA-1273 vaccine. Cultures received IL-2 medium that replaced half the medium on days 3 and 7. The table lists this clone with a few counts. The antigen is undetermined.

Source: CD4+ T cells from PBMCs cultured with HCoV-229E spike peptides, taken after COVID-19 vaccination. The TCR comes from a human donor who received a COVID-19 vaccine. The chain uses TRBV18 and TRBJ1-6; D is uncertain. The CDR3 coding sequence is TGTGCCAGCTCCCCGTCAGCGCCGTCGAATTCACCCCTCCACTTT. It specifies CASSPSAPSNSPLHF.